The 4 T cell receptor beta chains below all came from one sample that was sequenced in a study of T cell responses to AZD1222 COVID-19 vaccine. TCRdb keeps only in-frame clones here, not all; method: immunoSEQ multiplex PCR. There are more than 65,000 clones in the sample; 70% to 85% occur only once, and around a fifth lies in the top ten. The sample consisted of peripheral blood, taken on day 0 of AZD1222 vaccination. The receptors originated from an adult in good health.

This clone was counted only a few times. J is TRBJ1-1 and V is TRBV29-1; D gene unclear. With 4 bases removed from V and 1 base from J, the gap between germline ends came to 7 bases. The germline gives CDR1 SQVTM, CDR2 ANQGSEA. CDR3 length: 12 amino acids. The CDR3 DNA reads as TGCAGCGTTGGACACACGAACACTGAAGCTTTCTTT. Protein product: CSVGHTNTEAFF.

This clone was picked up one time. The CDR3 region is CAYPRGSNEKLFF. The CDR3 DNA sequence: TGTGCCTACCCACGGGGGTCTAATGAAAAACTGTTTTTT. The chain carries TRBV30 and TRBJ1-4; a possible D gene is TRBD1 (5 bases). CDR1 GTSNPN and CDR2 SVGIG come from the germline V gene (reference sequence). This CDR3 is 13 amino acids long. The V end lost 7 bases, the J end lost 3 bases, and 12 bases lay between the germline ends.

The gene calls are TRBV7-9 and TRBJ1-2; D perhaps matches TRBD1 (6 bases). The CDR3 extends over 13 amino acids. Trimming pared 0 bases from V and 8 bases from J, leaving 10 bases between. In germline, CDR1 is SEHNR, CDR2 FQNEAQ (reference sequence). DNA for the CDR3: TGTGCCAGCAGCTTAGCGCGGGGGGGCGGCTACACCTTC. It translates to CASSLARGGGYTF.

The gene calls are TRBV28 and TRBJ1-6, with 9 bases lining up with TRBD1. J lost 5 bases, V lost 4 bases, and 3 bases had no gene match. Germline V gene sequence: CDR1 MDHEN, CDR2 SYDVKM. The CDR3 has 15 amino acids. The CDR3 nucleotides read TGTGCCAGCAGTTCCGGGACAGGGAATAATTCACCCCTCCACTTT. Protein: CASSSGTGNNSPLHF.